Listed below are T cell receptor beta chains from one sample, sequenced in a study of blood T cell repertoires in COVID-19. TCRdb keeps only in-frame clones here, not all; method: immunoSEQ multiplex PCR. The repertoire holds around 250,000 clones, with more than 75% as singletons. The sequencing input was peripheral blood. Source of these receptors: a woman between 65 and 79 years old with active or convalescent COVID-19. Each CDR3 is given with its conserved first and last residue. Fields, in order: clone size, J gene, D gene, V gene, CDR3 DNA, CDR3 protein. A D gene is named only where the DNA matches it firmly. Part of the rows lack a size; the others show once, few, many or a class for expanded clones.

NA	TRBJ1-1	NA	TRBV7-2	TGTGCCAGCGGTACCCAGGGGCGCACTGAAGCTTTCTTT	CASGTQGRTEAFF
NA	TRBJ1-3	TRBD1	TRBV5-1	TGCGCCAGCAGCTTTACAGGGACAGCGAGCTCTGGAAACACCATATATTTT	CASSFTGTASSGNTIYF
NA	TRBJ1-4	NA	TRBV7-2	TGTGCCAGCAGCTTAGCATTTACAACTAATGAAAAACTGTTTTTT	CASSLAFTTNEKLFF
NA	TRBJ2-2	TRBD2	TRBV12-5	TGTGCTAGTGGTTCCCTAGCGGGGTCCTTGTTATATACGAACACCGGGGAGCTGTTTTTT	CASGSLAGSLLYTNTGELFF
NA	TRBJ1-3	NA	TRBV7-6	TGTGCCAGCAGCTTGGGAGGGGCGAGCTCTGGAAACACCATATATTTT	CASSLGGASSGNTIYF
NA	TRBJ1-2	TRBD1	TRBV5-8	TGTGCCAGCAGCCCGGGATCCCGGACAGGGAATGGCTACACCTTC	CASSPGSRTGNGYTF
NA	TRBJ2-3	TRBD2	TRBV7-2	TGTGCCAGCAGCTTGGGCCCTCTCGGGGGGATTAGGTATACGCAGTATTTT	CASSLGPLGGIRYTQYF
few	TRBJ1-5	NA	TRBV12-3/TRBV12-4	TGTGCCAGCAGTTTTTTATCTCAGCCCCAGCATTTT	CASSFLSQPQHF
NA	TRBJ1-2	TRBD1	TRBV6-2/TRBV6-3	TGTGCCAGCAGTTACTGGGGACAGGGAGGTGGCTACACCTTC	CASSYWGQGGGYTF
NA	TRBJ2-3	TRBD2	TRBV6-5	TGTGCCAGCAGTAGCAGCGGGGGGGCAGATACGCAGTATTTT	CASSSSGGADTQYF
NA	TRBJ1-3	NA	TRBV7-2	TGTGCCAGCAGCTTAATGGGGGGTCCTGGAAACACCATATATTTT	CASSLMGGPGNTIYF
NA	TRBJ2-7	NA	TRBV5-8	TGTGCCAGCACCCCTCCGTCCTACGAGCAGTACTTC	CASTPPSYEQYF
NA	TRBJ1-1	TRBD1	TRBV6-2/TRBV6-3	TGTGCCAGCAGTACAGGGGTCATGAACACTGAAGCTTTCTTT	CASSTGVMNTEAFF
NA	TRBJ1-2	NA	TRBV9	TGTGCCAGCAGCGTAAGGGAAGGGGAGGACTATGGCTACACCTTC	CASSVREGEDYGYTF
few	TRBJ1-2	NA	TRBV27	TGTGCCAGCAGTCCCTCAGGGTACCCCACCCAGTTCTATGGCTACACCTTC	CASSPSGYPTQFYGYTF
NA	TRBJ2-1	NA	TRBV4-2	TGTGCCAGCAGTCCAGGGTCAGCGACCTACAATGAGCAGTTCTTC	CASSPGSATYNEQFF
NA	TRBJ1-3	NA	TRBV19	TGTGCCAGTAGTATAGATCATTCGGTCTCTGGAAACACCATATATTTT	CASSIDHSVSGNTIYF
NA	TRBJ1-4	NA	TRBV7-2	TGTGCCAGCAGCCAAGGTTGGAGGGGTAATGAAAAACTGTTTTTT	CASSQGWRGNEKLFF
NA	TRBJ1-1	TRBD1	TRBV12-3/TRBV12-4	TGTGCCAGCAGTCCCGACAGGGTTGAAGCTTTCTTT	CASSPDRVEAFF
NA	TRBJ1-1	NA	TRBV12-3/TRBV12-4	TGTGCCAGCAGTTTTCGGGGATCTGAAGCTTTCTTT	CASSFRGSEAFF
NA	TRBJ1-3	NA	TRBV24-1	TGTGCCACCAGTGCCGCGGGAGGGGCTGGAAACACCATATATTTT	CATSAAGGAGNTIYF
NA	TRBJ1-4	TRBD1	TRBV4-2	TGTGCCAGCAGCCAAGATGGGACAGGGAGCGAAAAACTGTTTTTT	CASSQDGTGSEKLFF
NA	TRBJ1-3	NA	TRBV11-2	TGTGCCAGCAGCTTAGGCGGGGGGCAAGGAAACACCATATATTTT	CASSLGGGQGNTIYF
few	TRBJ2-2	TRBD2	TRBV6-4	TGTGCCAGCAGTAAACTAGCGGGGGCCACCGGGGAGCTGTTTTTT	CASSKLAGATGELFF
NA	TRBJ2-3	TRBD2	TRBV27	TGTGCCAGCAGTTTAAGCGACCTAGCGGGGGCAGATACGCAGTATTTT	CASSLSDLAGADTQYF
NA	TRBJ1-5	NA	TRBV11-2	TGTGCCAGCAGCTTAGGGACAGCAGACAATCAGCCCCAGCATTTT	CASSLGTADNQPQHF
NA	TRBJ2-3	TRBD2	TRBV6-2/TRBV6-3	TGTGCCAGCAGTTCAAGGGGACTAGTAGTCGATACGCAGTATTTT	CASSSRGLVVDTQYF
few	TRBJ2-2	TRBD1	TRBV5-4	TGTGCCAGCAGCTCGGACAGGTCCGGGGAGCTGTTTTTT	CASSSDRSGELFF
NA	TRBJ1-2	NA	TRBV6-5	TGTGCCACCCTGAAGGGGGTCTCCTATGGCTACACCTTC	CATLKGVSYGYTF
once	TRBJ1-2	NA	TRBV18	TGTGCCAGCCCCCCAACAGACAACCCTGGCTATGGCTACACCTTC	CASPPTDNPGYGYTF
NA	TRBJ1-2	NA	TRBV4-3	TGCGCCAGCCGAGGCGGACTCTATGGCTACACCTTC	CASRGGLYGYTF